Listed below are T cell receptor beta chains from one sample, sequenced in a study of T cell changes during pregnancy in multiple sclerosis. TCRdb's table, derived via immunoSEQ multiplex PCR, lists solely in-frame clones and lacks some. Found here are approximately 51,000 clones, 90% to 95% of them singletons; the top ten hold about 0.56%. The starting material was CD4+ T cells from peripheral blood mononuclear cells, obtained in the second trimester of pregnancy. The origin of the receptors is a female donor with multiple sclerosis, enrolled in a pregnancy study. The CDR3 runs from the conserved cysteine through the conserved F or W. A D gene is named only where the DNA matches it firmly. Some rows have no size entry. The others give once, few or many, or a class for an expanded clone.

v_gene,j_gene,abundance,d_gene,CDR3nt,CDR3aa
TRBV5-6,TRBJ1-4,NA,NA,TGTGCCAGCAGCCCCGCGCGGCTCCCCGAAAAACTGTTTTTT,CASSPARLPEKLFF
TRBV7-3,TRBJ1-1,once,NA,TGTGCCAGCAGCTTAACGAGGACTCTGAACACTGAAGCTTTCTTT,CASSLTRTLNTEAFF
TRBV11-2,TRBJ1-5,few,NA,TGTGCCAGCAGCCTAAGACCAGGGCCCCAGCCCCAGCATTTT,CASSLRPGPQPQHF
TRBV7-2,TRBJ1-5,NA,NA,TGTGCCAGCAGCTTCGGGTGGGTGGGAGACCAGTCCCAGCATTTT,CASSFGWVGDQSQHF
TRBV7-8,TRBJ1-1,NA,NA,TGTGCCAGCAGCTTGACGACAGTCGACACTGAAGCTTTCTTT,CASSLTTVDTEAFF
TRBV2,TRBJ2-7,NA,TRBD1,TGTGCCAACGGACAGGGCTTGGAGCAGTACTTC,CANGQGLEQYF
TRBV25-1,TRBJ1-2,NA,NA,TGTGCCATCCAAGACAGGTGGAATGGCTACACCTTC,CAIQDRWNGYTF
TRBV7-2,TRBJ2-3,NA,NA,TGTGCCAGCAGCCAACGGACAGGCACAGATACGCAGTATTTT,CASSQRTGTDTQYF
TRBV4-1,TRBJ2-7,NA,TRBD2,TGCGCCAGCAGCCCCGCGCGGGCGGGGGGCCTTAACTACGAGCAGTACTTC,CASSPARAGGLNYEQYF
TRBV2,TRBJ2-6,NA,NA,TGTGCCAGCAGGGGTAGACAGGAACCCTCTGGGGCCAACGTCCTGACTTTC,CASRGRQEPSGANVLTF
TRBV25-1,TRBJ2-7,NA,NA,TGTGCCAGCAGTGACGATTGGCGAGGGAGCTACGAGCAGTACTTC,CASSDDWRGSYEQYF
TRBV5-1,TRBJ2-7,NA,NA,TGCGCCAGCAGCTTCAATACGGGACATAACTACGAGCAGTACTTC,CASSFNTGHNYEQYF
TRBV6-5,TRBJ2-5,NA,TRBD1,TGTGCCAGCAGTTACACCAGGGGGCGGCCAGAGACCCAGTACTTC,CASSYTRGRPETQYF
TRBV7-2,TRBJ1-2,NA,TRBD1,TGTGCCAGCAGCCGGACAGGGATCTATGGCTACACCTTC,CASSRTGIYGYTF
TRBV7-2,TRBJ2-5,NA,NA,TGTGCCAGCAGCCAACTAGTGAGCCCCGCGGAGACCCAGTACTTC,CASSQLVSPAETQYF
TRBV19,TRBJ1-1,NA,NA,TGTGCCACTAGGGATGGGGACTTCCCTTTTAAAGCTTTCTTT,CATRDGDFPFKAFF
TRBV4-3,TRBJ2-6,NA,TRBD2,TGCGCCAGCAGCCAAGATAAGGGAGGGTCTGGGGCCAACGTCCTGACTTTC,CASSQDKGGSGANVLTF
TRBV2,TRBJ1-5,NA,NA,TGTGCCAGCAGTGAAGCAGGGGGGGGTAGACAGCCCCAGCATTTT,CASSEAGGGRQPQHF
TRBV6-1,TRBJ1-2,NA,TRBD1,TGTGCCAGCAGCGTCGACAGGGTGTCTGTCTATGGCTACACCTTC,CASSVDRVSVYGYTF
TRBV15,TRBJ1-5,NA,NA,TGTGCCACCAGCAGAGTACGGGGTAAGGGATCAGCCCAGCATTTT,CATSRVRGKGSAQHF
TRBV5-1,TRBJ1-2,NA,NA,TGCGCCAGCAGCTCGACAGACAAGTTGAACTATGGCTACACCTTC,CASSSTDKLNYGYTF
TRBV7-3,TRBJ2-1,NA,TRBD2,TGTGCCAGCAGCCCCGGGACTAGCGGGGGGGCTGGGCAGTTCTTC,CASSPGTSGGAGQFF
TRBV9,TRBJ2-7,NA,TRBD2,TGTGCCAGCAGGGGGGACTACCCTCCCTACGAGCAGTACTTC,CASRGDYPPYEQYF
TRBV7-2,TRBJ1-5,NA,NA,TGTGCCAGCAGCTTAGAAAGGGGTGGGAATCAGCCCCAGCATTTT,CASSLERGGNQPQHF
TRBV19,TRBJ2-7,NA,TRBD1,TGTGCCAGTAGTCTCGAACAGGGGGCAGGCGAGCAGTACTTC,CASSLEQGAGEQYF
TRBV6-5,TRBJ2-7,NA,NA,TGTGCCAGCAGCCAAGGTGCGAGGGAGCAGTACTTC,CASSQGAREQYF
TRBV4-3,TRBJ1-2,NA,NA,TGCGCCAGCAGCCCGGGAGGGGGGGTTTATGGCTACACCTTC,CASSPGGGVYGYTF
TRBV19,TRBJ2-5,NA,TRBD2,TGTGCCAGTACTTGGACTAGCGGGGGCCAAGAGACCCAGTACTTC,CASTWTSGGQETQYF
TRBV2,TRBJ2-4,NA,TRBD2,TGTGCCAGCAGGGGAGGCGGGGGGGCCAAAAACATTCAGTACTTC,CASRGGGGAKNIQYF
TRBV18,TRBJ1-1,NA,TRBD1,TGTGCCAGCTCAATTCGGACAGGGGGCGTTATGGGCACTGAAGCTTTCTTT,CASSIRTGGVMGTEAFF
TRBV9,TRBJ2-5,NA,TRBD1,TGTGCCAGCAGTCTAGGGATCGGGACAGGTGTCGGTGGGGAGACCCAGTACTTC,CASSLGIGTGVGGETQYF
TRBV7-2,TRBJ1-4,NA,TRBD1,TGTGCCAGCAGTCGAGATGGCAGGGGGAGCGAAAAACTGTTTTTT,CASSRDGRGSEKLFF
TRBV7-9,TRBJ2-7,NA,TRBD1,TGTGCCAGCAGCTTAGAAGGGGGCTTTCCCTACGAGCAGTACTTC,CASSLEGGFPYEQYF
TRBV27,TRBJ1-2,NA,TRBD1,TGTGCCAGCAGTTTCGTACAGGGGGCTGGAAACTATGGCTACACCTTC,CASSFVQGAGNYGYTF
TRBV4-2,TRBJ2-3,NA,NA,TGTGCCAGCAGCCAAGAGAACTTCAGCACAGATACGCAGTATTTT,CASSQENFSTDTQYF
TRBV7-3,TRBJ2-1,NA,TRBD2,TGTGCCAGCAGCTTAACGGGGAGGGGCTCCTACAATGAGCAGTTCTTC,CASSLTGRGSYNEQFF
TRBV7-9,TRBJ2-7,NA,NA,TGTGCCAGCAGCTTAACAGGGATCCCCTACGAGCAGTACTTC,CASSLTGIPYEQYF
TRBV5-8,TRBJ1-2,NA,TRBD1,TGTGCCAGCAGCTTGCGATCGACAGGGGGCCGGGGCTACACCTTC,CASSLRSTGGRGYTF
TRBV5-4,TRBJ1-1,NA,TRBD1,TGTGCCAGCAGCCAACGACAGGGATGGGGCACTGAAGCTTTCTTT,CASSQRQGWGTEAFF
TRBV7-2,TRBJ2-2,NA,TRBD1,TGTGCCAGCAGCTCCGCATCGGGACAGGGGGCCGGGGAGCTGTTTTTT,CASSSASGQGAGELFF
TRBV4-2,TRBJ2-5,NA,NA,TGTGCCAGCAGCCAAGATCGGGGAGAGACCCAGTACTTC,CASSQDRGETQYF
TRBV7-2,TRBJ1-6,NA,NA,TGTGCCAGCAGCTTAAACGAGACACCCCTCCACTTT,CASSLNETPLHF
TRBV6-5,TRBJ1-2,NA,TRBD1,TGTGCCAGCAGTGACAGGGCAGGGAACTATGGCTACACCTTC,CASSDRAGNYGYTF
TRBV5-6,TRBJ1-3,NA,TRBD1,TGTGCCAGCTCGGACAGGGCAATTATTGGAAACACCATATATTTT,CASSDRAIIGNTIYF
TRBV9,TRBJ2-2,NA,NA,TGTGCCAGCAGCGTGCGAGGAGACAGCGGGGAGCTGTTTTTT,CASSVRGDSGELFF
TRBV5-6,TRBJ2-7,NA,NA,TGTGCCAGCAGCCCTAAGCAGGGGACCGTTTACGCCTACGAGCAGTACTTC,CASSPKQGTVYAYEQYF
TRBV7-3,TRBJ1-1,NA,TRBD1,TGTGCCAGCAGCGGAACCGGGACAGCGAACACTGAAGCTTTCTTT,CASSGTGTANTEAFF
TRBV7-3,TRBJ1-6,NA,NA,TGTGCCAGCAGCTTAAGGGCTAATTCACCCCTCCACTTT,CASSLRANSPLHF
TRBV9,TRBJ2-1,NA,NA,TGTGCCAGCAGCGCCCGCTGGGGGGAGAGCTCCTACAATGAGCAGTTCTTC,CASSARWGESSYNEQFF
TRBV7-9,TRBJ1-2,NA,NA,TGTGCCAGCAGCGAGGGACTTAGGAGGGGCTACACCTTC,CASSEGLRRGYTF
TRBV10-3,TRBJ1-6,NA,NA,TGTGCCATCAGTGAGTCAGACACATTCTCCTATAATTCACCCCTCCACTTT,CAISESDTFSYNSPLHF
TRBV29-1,TRBJ1-5,NA,NA,TGCAGCGTGCGAGATAGCAATCAGCCCCAGCATTTT,CSVRDSNQPQHF
TRBV9,TRBJ2-6,once,NA,TGTGCCAGCAGCGTAGGAGCGGTCTCTGGGGCCAACGTCCTGACTTTC,CASSVGAVSGANVLTF